Reported below is one T cell receptor (beta chain). This record comes from a study of T cell repertoires in cytomegalovirus infection. One entry per CDR3 protein results from TCRdb running MiXCR on the reads. Of fewer than 550,000 distinct CDR3 sequences in the sample, 16% were seen once. J lost 4 bases, V lost 4 bases, and 7 bases had no gene match. The length of the CDR3 is 17 residues. Germline CDR1 is MNHEY and CDR2 is SVGAGI. This sequence was found in a human donor in good health (CMV status not recorded). Some clones in this sample may be carry-over from other donors' samples. The chain carries TRBV6-5 and TRBJ2-3; 14 bases are a match to TRBD2. Sequencing input: CD8+ T cells from PBMCs. In DNA, the CDR3 is TGTGCCAGCAGTTCCCCGGGACTAGCGGGGGCAGCAGATACGCAGTATTTT. Residues: CASSSPGLAGAADTQYF.